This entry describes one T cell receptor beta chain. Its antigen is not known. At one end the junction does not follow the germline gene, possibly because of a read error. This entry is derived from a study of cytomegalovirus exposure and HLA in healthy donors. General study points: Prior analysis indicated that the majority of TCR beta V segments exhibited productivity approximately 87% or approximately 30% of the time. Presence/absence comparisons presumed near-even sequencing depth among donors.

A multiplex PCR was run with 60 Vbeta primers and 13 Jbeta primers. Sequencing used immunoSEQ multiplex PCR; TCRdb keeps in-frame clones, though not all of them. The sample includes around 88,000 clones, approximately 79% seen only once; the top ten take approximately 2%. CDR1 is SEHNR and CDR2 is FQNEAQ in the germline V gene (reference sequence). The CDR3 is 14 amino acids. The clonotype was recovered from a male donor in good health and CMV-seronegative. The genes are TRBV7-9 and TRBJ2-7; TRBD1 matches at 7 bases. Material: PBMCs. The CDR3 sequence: CSSSLPQGVLEQYF. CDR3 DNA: TGTTCCAGCAGCTTACCTCAGGGGGTTCTCGAGCAGTACTTC.